The clone carrying this TCR beta chain was observed once. The entry originates in a study of blood T cell repertoires in COVID-19. Some clones are missing from TCRdb's copy, which holds only in-frame ones; the method was immunoSEQ multiplex PCR. Here the sample spans about 12,000 clones, just over 85% being singletons. Sequenced: peripheral blood. The TCR was taken from a human donor in a cohort sampled during active COVID-19.

CDR3 residues: CASSPIGSGRGYNEQFF. The DNA of the CDR3 is TGTGCCAGCAGCCCCATCGGTAGCGGGAGGGGTTACAATGAGCAGTTCTTC. The rearrangement links TRBV11-3 to TRBJ2-1; TRBD2 matches 11 bases. The CDR3 has 17 residues. CDR1 SGHNT and CDR2 YENEEA come from the germline V gene. Trimming cost V 5 bases and J 4 bases; bases outside gene matches: 10.